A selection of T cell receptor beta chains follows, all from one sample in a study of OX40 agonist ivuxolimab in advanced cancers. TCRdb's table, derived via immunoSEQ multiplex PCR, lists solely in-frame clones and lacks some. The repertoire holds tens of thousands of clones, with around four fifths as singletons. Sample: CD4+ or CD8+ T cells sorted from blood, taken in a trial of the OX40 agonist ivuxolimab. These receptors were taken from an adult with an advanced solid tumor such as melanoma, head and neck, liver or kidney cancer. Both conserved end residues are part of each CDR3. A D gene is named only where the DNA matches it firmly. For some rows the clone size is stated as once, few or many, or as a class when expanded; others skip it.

DNA: TGTGCCAGCAGTTTAATGAGCGGAGCCTACGAGCAGTACTTC
CDR3: CASSLMSGAYEQYF
J: TRBJ2-7
size: .
V: TRBV27
D: .

DNA: TGCGCCAGCAGTAGTTTGAATGAGCAGTTCTTC
CDR3: CASSSLNEQFF
J: TRBJ2-1
size: .
V: TRBV4-1
D: .

DNA: TGTGCCAGCAGCGAGGGGTGGACAGGGCCCACTGAAGCTTTCTTT
CDR3: CASSEGWTGPTEAFF
J: TRBJ1-1
size: .
V: TRBV9
D: TRBD1

DNA: TGTGCCAGCAGCTTTGCGCGGGCTAGCGACAATCCTAGCACAGATACGCAGTATTTT
CDR3: CASSFARASDNPSTDTQYF
J: TRBJ2-3
size: .
V: TRBV12-1
D: .

DNA: TGTGCCAGCAGCCCCAGACTAGCGGGGACCTACAATGAGCAGTTCTTC
CDR3: CASSPRLAGTYNEQFF
J: TRBJ2-1
size: .
V: TRBV9
D: TRBD2

DNA: TGTGCCAGCAGTCGGACAGGAAGGGGGGGCTACGAGCAGTACTTC
CDR3: CASSRTGRGGYEQYF
J: TRBJ2-7
size: .
V: TRBV27
D: .

DNA: TGTGCCTGGAGTGTAGGGAACAGGGGAGCTTTCTTT
CDR3: CAWSVGNRGAFF
J: TRBJ1-1
size: few
V: TRBV30
D: TRBD1

DNA: TGTGCCACCAGCAGAGATCCGGGGACATACTCTGGAAACACCATATATTTT
CDR3: CATSRDPGTYSGNTIYF
J: TRBJ1-3
size: once
V: TRBV15
D: .

DNA: TGTGCCAGCTCACCACCAGAGAGTTACGAGCAGTACTTC
CDR3: CASSPPESYEQYF
J: TRBJ2-7
size: .
V: TRBV18
D: .

DNA: TGTGCCAGCAGCACAGCGGGGGGTAGCTCCTACAATGAGCAGTTCTTC
CDR3: CASSTAGGSSYNEQFF
J: TRBJ2-1
size: .
V: TRBV9
D: TRBD2

DNA: TGTGCCAGTAGTCCGGGACAGCAACAAGAGACCCAGTACTTC
CDR3: CASSPGQQQETQYF
J: TRBJ2-5
size: .
V: TRBV19
D: TRBD1

DNA: TGTGCCAGCAGCTTGAACGGGAATTATCAGCCCCAGCATTTT
CDR3: CASSLNGNYQPQHF
J: TRBJ1-5
size: .
V: TRBV5-4
D: .

DNA: TGTGCCAGCAGCGTAGATCCCCGACAGGGGGACTATGGCTACACCTTC
CDR3: CASSVDPRQGDYGYTF
J: TRBJ1-2
size: .
V: TRBV9
D: TRBD1

DNA: TGTGCCAGCAGTTGGGGCTCCTTCGGAGCTTTCTTT
CDR3: CASSWGSFGAFF
J: TRBJ1-1
size: once
V: TRBV28
D: .

DNA: TGTGCCAGCAGTTTACCTAAGTCCGACAGGGTATTCGAGGAGACCCAGTACTTC
CDR3: CASSLPKSDRVFEETQYF
J: TRBJ2-5
size: .
V: TRBV28
D: TRBD1

DNA: TGTGCCAGCAGCCCAAACACAGGGGCGTCTAACTATGGCTACACCTTC
CDR3: CASSPNTGASNYGYTF
J: TRBJ1-2
size: .
V: TRBV13
D: TRBD1

DNA: TGTGCCAGCTCACCACAGGACACCGAGCAGTACTTC
CDR3: CASSPQDTEQYF
J: TRBJ2-7
size: .
V: TRBV18
D: .

DNA: TGTGCCAGCAGTTTCCCCGAGACAGGGCATGGGAATGAGCAGTTCTTC
CDR3: CASSFPETGHGNEQFF
J: TRBJ2-1
size: .
V: TRBV28
D: TRBD1

DNA: TGTGCCAGCAGTTTAGAGTCTTGGGCCGACGAGCAGTACTTC
CDR3: CASSLESWADEQYF
J: TRBJ2-7
size: .
V: TRBV27
D: .

DNA: TGTGCCAGCAGCTTCCCGGCCTCCTACGAGCAGTACTTC
CDR3: CASSFPASYEQYF
J: TRBJ2-7
size: .
V: TRBV7-9
D: .

DNA: TGTGCCTGGGGACAGGGGGCGCAAGGAAATGAGCAGTTCTTC
CDR3: CAWGQGAQGNEQFF
J: TRBJ2-1
size: .
V: TRBV30
D: TRBD1

DNA: TGTGCCAGTAGTATAACTAGCGGAGATACCCTTTACAATGAGCAGTTCTTC
CDR3: CASSITSGDTLYNEQFF
J: TRBJ2-1
size: .
V: TRBV19
D: TRBD2

DNA: TGTGCCAGCAGCCAAGATACCAGCGGCCCATACAATGAGCAGTTCTTC
CDR3: CASSQDTSGPYNEQFF
J: TRBJ2-1
size: .
V: TRBV7-9
D: .

DNA: TGTGCCAGCAGTTTGGGGACAGGGAGTAGGGTGCAGTTCTTC
CDR3: CASSLGTGSRVQFF
J: TRBJ2-1
size: .
V: TRBV27
D: TRBD1

DNA: TGTGCCAGCAATGCCGGGGAGCAGTTCTTC
CDR3: CASNAGEQFF
J: TRBJ2-1
size: .
V: TRBV6-6
D: .

DNA: TGTGCCAGCAGACCGGGACTGAGTAATGAAAAACTGTTTTTT
CDR3: CASRPGLSNEKLFF
J: TRBJ1-4
size: .
V: TRBV6-1
D: .

DNA: TGTGCCAGCAGCGTAGGGGGGCGGGCAGATACGCAGTATTTT
CDR3: CASSVGGRADTQYF
J: TRBJ2-3
size: .
V: TRBV9
D: .

DNA: TGCGCCAGCAGCCAGGGACTAGCGGGCAATGAGCAGTTCTTC
CDR3: CASSQGLAGNEQFF
J: TRBJ2-1
size: few
V: TRBV4-1
D: TRBD2

DNA: TGTGCTAGTGGTTTAGGTCCAGGGGGGGCTGAAGCTTTCTTT
CDR3: CASGLGPGGAEAFF
J: TRBJ1-1
size: .
V: TRBV12-5
D: TRBD1

DNA: TGTGCCAGCAGCACCCCCGGGAAGGACAATGAGCAGTTCTTC
CDR3: CASSTPGKDNEQFF
J: TRBJ2-1
size: .
V: TRBV9
D: .

DNA: TGTGCCAGCAGCATCCGAGAAGAAGGGACAGGGGAGTACAATGAGCAGTTCTTC
CDR3: CASSIREEGTGEYNEQFF
J: TRBJ2-1
size: .
V: TRBV9
D: TRBD1

DNA: TGTGCCAGCAGTGAACTAGCGGGGGGGCCCGGGGAGCTGTTTTTT
CDR3: CASSELAGGPGELFF
J: TRBJ2-2
size: many
V: TRBV6-1
D: TRBD2

DNA: TGTGCCAGCAGCTTAACCGCGGCTGGCACAGATACGCAGTATTTT
CDR3: CASSLTAAGTDTQYF
J: TRBJ2-3
size: .
V: TRBV7-9
D: .

DNA: TGCGCCAGCAGCCAAGATATGGCAGGGGGCGGCGAGCAGTACTTC
CDR3: CASSQDMAGGGEQYF
J: TRBJ2-7
size: few
V: TRBV4-1
D: TRBD1

DNA: TGCGCCAGCAGCTTCGGGGACAGGGGGTATCAGCCCCAGCATTTT
CDR3: CASSFGDRGYQPQHF
J: TRBJ1-5
size: once
V: TRBV5-1
D: TRBD1

DNA: TGTGCCACCAGCAGTTCGTTAGCGGGAGAGGATGAGACCCAGTACTTC
CDR3: CATSSSLAGEDETQYF
J: TRBJ2-5
size: .
V: TRBV15
D: TRBD2

DNA: TGTGCCAGCAGTTTCTTAGGGGGGGCTGGAGAGACCCAGTACTTC
CDR3: CASSFLGGAGETQYF
J: TRBJ2-5
size: .
V: TRBV6-6
D: .

DNA: TGCAGCGAAGCGGGAGGGCTAGGAGGGAATGAGCAGTTCTTC
CDR3: CSEAGGLGGNEQFF
J: TRBJ2-1
size: .
V: TRBV29-1
D: TRBD2

DNA: TGTGCCAGCAAACTCGCGGGACTAGGCTACAATGAGCAGTTCTTC
CDR3: CASKLAGLGYNEQFF
J: TRBJ2-1
size: many
V: TRBV7-9
D: TRBD2

DNA: TGTGCCAGCAGTCAAGGACTAGCGGGAGTGGACAATGAGCAGTTCTTC
CDR3: CASSQGLAGVDNEQFF
J: TRBJ2-1
size: .
V: TRBV6-1
D: TRBD2

DNA: TGTGCCAGCAGCTTAGAGGCAGGCGAAGATGAAAAACTGTTTTTT
CDR3: CASSLEAGEDEKLFF
J: TRBJ1-4
size: .
V: TRBV7-9
D: .